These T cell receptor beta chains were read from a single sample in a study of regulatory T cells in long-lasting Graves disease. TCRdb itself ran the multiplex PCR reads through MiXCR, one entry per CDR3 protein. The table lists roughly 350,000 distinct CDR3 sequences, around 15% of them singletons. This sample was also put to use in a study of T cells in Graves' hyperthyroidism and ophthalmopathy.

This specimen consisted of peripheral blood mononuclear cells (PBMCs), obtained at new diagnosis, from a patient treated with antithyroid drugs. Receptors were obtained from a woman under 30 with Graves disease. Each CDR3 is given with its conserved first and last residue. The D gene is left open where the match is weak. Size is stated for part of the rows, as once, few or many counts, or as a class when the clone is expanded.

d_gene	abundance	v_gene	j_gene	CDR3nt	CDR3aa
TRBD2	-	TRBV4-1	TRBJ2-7	TGCGCCAGCAGCCAAGATAGCGGGGAGTCCTACGAGCAGTACTTC	CASSQDSGESYEQYF
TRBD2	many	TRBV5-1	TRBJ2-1	TGCGCCAGCAGGTCGGGACAGACTAGCGGGACCCTTAGCTCCTACAATGAGCAGTTCTTC	CASRSGQTSGTLSSYNEQFF
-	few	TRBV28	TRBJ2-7	TGTGCCAGCAGACGGTTAGCGGATCCCTACGAGCAGTACTTC	CASRRLADPYEQYF
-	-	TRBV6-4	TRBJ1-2	TGTGCCAGCAGTGTTACAGCCACCAACTATGGCTACACCTTC	CASSVTATNYGYTF
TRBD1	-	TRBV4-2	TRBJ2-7	TGTGCCAGCAGCCAAGATCCCCCGGGACAGGGGGCTCACTACGAGCAGTACTTC	CASSQDPPGQGAHYEQYF
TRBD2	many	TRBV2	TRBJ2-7	TGTGCCAGCAATCGAGGTGGGGGAGGGGTAGGAGAGCAGTACTTC	CASNRGGGGVGEQYF
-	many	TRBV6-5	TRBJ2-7	TGTGCCAGCAGTTACCTGTCCGCTCACTACGAGCAGTACTTC	CASSYLSAHYEQYF
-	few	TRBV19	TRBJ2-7	TGTGCCAGTAGTATTGGAGTGGGAGGAACCTACGAGCAGTACTTC	CASSIGVGGTYEQYF
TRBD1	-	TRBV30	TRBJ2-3	TGTGCCTGGGAGACAGGGACGGTAAGCACAGATACGCAGTATTTT	CAWETGTVSTDTQYF
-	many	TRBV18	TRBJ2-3	TGTGCCAGCTCACCACGGGAGGGACATAGCACAGATACGCAGTATTTT	CASSPREGHSTDTQYF
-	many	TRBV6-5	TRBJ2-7	TGTGCCAGCAGTTATGGGGCAGGGAATACCTACGAGCAGTACTTC	CASSYGAGNTYEQYF
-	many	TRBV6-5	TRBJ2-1	TGTGCCAGCAGTTACTTGGGGCCGGAATACCACGAACCTGAGCAGTTCTTC	CASSYLGPEYHEPEQFF
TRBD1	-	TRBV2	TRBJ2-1	TGTGCCAGCAGTGACAGGGACAGGGGGAACCCGGGGCCGCAGCAGTTCTTC	CASSDRDRGNPGPQQFF
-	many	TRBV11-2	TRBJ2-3	TGTGCCAGCAGTATGTCGGGGGGCACAGATACGCAGTATTTT	CASSMSGGTDTQYF
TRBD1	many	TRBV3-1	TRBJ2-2	TGTGCCAGCAGCCAACGGGTGACAGGGAGCACCGGGGAGCTGTTTTTT	CASSQRVTGSTGELFF
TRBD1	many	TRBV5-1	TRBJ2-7	TGCGCCAGCAGCCGGGGACAGGGTGGAGAGCAGTACTTC	CASSRGQGGEQYF
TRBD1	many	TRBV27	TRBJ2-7	TGTGCCAGCAGTTCTGACAGGGGGGCAGCCGAGCAGTACTTC	CASSSDRGAAEQYF
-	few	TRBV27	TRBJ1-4	TGTGCCAGCAGTTTATCGGGGGATGGAAAACTGTTTTTT	CASSLSGDGKLFF
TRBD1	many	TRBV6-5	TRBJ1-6	TGTGCCAGCAGTTGGACAGGGGAGCGGACACCCCTCCACTTT	CASSWTGERTPLHF
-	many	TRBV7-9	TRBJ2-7	TGTGCCAGCAGCTCGGGGTTCGGGGACCGAATCTCCTACGAGCAGTACTTC	CASSSGFGDRISYEQYF
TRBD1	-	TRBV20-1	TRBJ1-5	TGCAGTGCTGATACTTGGGGGACAGGGCTTCTAGGGTTGAATCAGCCCCAGCATTTT	CSADTWGTGLLGLNQPQHF
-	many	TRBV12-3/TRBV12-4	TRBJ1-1	TGTGCCAGCAACGGGGGTAGAGGTTTGAACACTGAAGCTTTCTTT	CASNGGRGLNTEAFF
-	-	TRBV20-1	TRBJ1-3	TGCAGTGCTAGCCTAGCTGGAAACACCATATATTTT	CSASLAGNTIYF
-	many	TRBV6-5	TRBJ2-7	TGTGCCAGCAGTTACTCGAGTCGCTGGGGCGACGAGCAGTACTTC	CASSYSSRWGDEQYF
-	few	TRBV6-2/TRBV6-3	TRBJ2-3	TGTGCCAGCAGTGATCCATTGGGCTGGGATACGCAGTATTTT	CASSDPLGWDTQYF
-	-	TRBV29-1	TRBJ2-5	TGCACAGTCCCCGCTATTGAGACCCAGTACTTC	CTVPAIETQYF
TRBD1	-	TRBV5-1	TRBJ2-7	TGCGCCAGCAGCTTGGAGCCAGGGGGCTTATACGAGCAGTGCTTC	CASSLEPGGLYEQCF
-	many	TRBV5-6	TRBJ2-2	TGTGCCAGCAGCTTACCCGGGAGGAACACCGGGGAGCTGTTTTTT	CASSLPGRNTGELFF
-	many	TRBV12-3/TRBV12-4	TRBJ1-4	TGTGCCAGCAGGTCACAGACAACTAATGAAAAACTGTTTTTT	CASRSQTTNEKLFF
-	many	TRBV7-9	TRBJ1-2	TGTGCCAGCAGCTGGGACCGTAATGAGGGCTACACCTTC	CASSWDRNEGYTF
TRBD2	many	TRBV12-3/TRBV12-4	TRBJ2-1	TGTGCCAGCAGCCATAGCGGGGCCTCCTACAATGAGCAGTTCTTC	CASSHSGASYNEQFF
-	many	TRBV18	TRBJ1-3	TGTGCCAGCTCACCAAAACAGGTCTCTGGAAACACCATATATTTT	CASSPKQVSGNTIYF
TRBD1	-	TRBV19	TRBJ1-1	TGTGCCAGCCGGGACAGGGGAAAGGCAGCTTTCTTT	CASRDRGKAAFF
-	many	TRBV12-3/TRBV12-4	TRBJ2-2	TGTGCCAGCAGTACGGCCGGCACCGGGGAGCTGTTTTTT	CASSTAGTGELFF
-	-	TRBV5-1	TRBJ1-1	TGCGCCAGCAGCTCCGTCGCCGGAGGGTTCGAAGCTTTCTTT	CASSSVAGGFEAFF
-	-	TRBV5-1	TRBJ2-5	TGCGCCAGCAGCTTGGGTTCAGAGACCCAGTACTTC	CASSLGSETQYF
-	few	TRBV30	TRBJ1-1	TGTGCCTGGATATGGGGGGGGGGCACTGAAGCTTTCTTT	CAWIWGGGTEAFF
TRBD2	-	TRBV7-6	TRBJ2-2	TGTGCCAGCAGCTTGAGGCTGGGGGGGACCGGGGAGCTGTTTTTT	CASSLRLGGTGELFF
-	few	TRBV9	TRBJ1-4	TGTGCCAGCAGCAGTGGCGTCGGGTTGGCCCCGGGGGAAAAACTGTTTTTT	CASSSGVGLAPGEKLFF
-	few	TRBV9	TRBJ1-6	TGTGCCAGCAGCGTCGGGGGAGGCAATTCACCCCTCCACTTT	CASSVGGGNSPLHF
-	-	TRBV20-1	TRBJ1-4	TGCAGTGCTAGAGATGCCGGGGCAACTAATGAAAAACTGTTTTTT	CSARDAGATNEKLFF
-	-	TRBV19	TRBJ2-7	TGTGCCAGTAGTATGTTCTTGGGCAGTACCTACGAGCAGTACTTC	CASSMFLGSTYEQYF
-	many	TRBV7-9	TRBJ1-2	TGTGCCAGCAGCTCGTGGCAGGCTGCTAACTATGGCTACACCTTC	CASSSWQAANYGYTF
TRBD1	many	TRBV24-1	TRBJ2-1	TGTGCCACCAGTGAGTCCACAGGGGCTTACAATGAGCAGTTCTTC	CATSESTGAYNEQFF
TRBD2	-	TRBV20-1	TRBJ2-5	TGCAGTGCTCCCAGGAGCGGGGGGCGGGAGACCCAGTACTTC	CSAPRSGGRETQYF
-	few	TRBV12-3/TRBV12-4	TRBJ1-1	TGTGCCAGCAGTTATGACAGCAACACTGAAGCTTTCTTT	CASSYDSNTEAFF
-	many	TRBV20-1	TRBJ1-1	TGCAGTGCTAGTAACCCCTGGTTCGGGAACACTGAAGCTTTCTTT	CSASNPWFGNTEAFF
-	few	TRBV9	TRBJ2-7	TGTGCCAGCAGCGTAGTGCAGGTCAGCGAGCAGTACTTC	CASSVVQVSEQYF
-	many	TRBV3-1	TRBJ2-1	TGTGCCAGCAGCCAAGATCAAAGGGGAATGGATGAGCAGTTCTTC	CASSQDQRGMDEQFF
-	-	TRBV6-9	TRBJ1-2	TGTGCCAGCAGTTATTTTCACAACCACTATGGCTACACCTTC	CASSYFHNHYGYTF
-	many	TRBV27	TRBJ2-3	TGTGCCAGCCGCCGAGAGCTCACAGATACGCAGTATTTT	CASRRELTDTQYF
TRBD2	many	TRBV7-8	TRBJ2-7	TGTGCCAGCAGACCAGGGACTAGCGGGAGGCGGAACGAGCAGTACTTC	CASRPGTSGRRNEQYF
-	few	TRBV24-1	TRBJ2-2	TGTGCCACCAGTGACCCCAGGTGGCGGCAGAACACCGGGGAGCTGTTTTTT	CATSDPRWRQNTGELFF
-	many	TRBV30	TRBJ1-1	TGTGCCTGGAGTAATGGGGGCAACACTGAAGCTTTCTTT	CAWSNGGNTEAFF